Below are 27 T cell receptor beta chains sequenced from a single sample in a study of blood T cell repertoires in COVID-19. Assay used: immunoSEQ multiplex PCR; TCRdb lists only in-frame clones, some missing. The sample consists of 70,000 to 95,000 clones, 85% to 95% of them appearing once. Sequenced input: peripheral blood. These receptors all stem from a woman in her sixties or seventies with active COVID-19.

V usage is TRBV5-1 and J usage is TRBJ2-2; 8 bases are shared with TRBD1. The CDR3 loop spans 14 amino acids. Per the germline V gene, CDR1 is SGHRS and CDR2 is YFSETQ. The V segment lost 4 bases and the J segment 6 bases; nucleotides outside the gene matches: 5. The CDR3, as DNA: TGCGCCAGCAGCGGACAGGGTGAAGCCGGGGAGCTGTTTTTT. Its protein is CASSGQGEAGELFF.

This sequence joins TRBV27 and TRBJ1-2; 8 bases align to TRBD1. V was pared by 6 bases and J by 7 bases, with 13 bases of the junction left unmatched. This CDR3 has 15 amino acids. Germline lookup yields CDR1 MNHEY and CDR2 SMNVEV (reference sequence). CDR3 residues: CASRLNPDRAGGYTF. The CDR3 DNA reads as TGTGCCAGCAGACTCAACCCGGACAGGGCTGGTGGCTACACCTTC.

V gene TRBV9 combines with J gene TRBJ2-7; 10 bases are a match to TRBD1. Unmatched junction bases numbered 16, after V lost 4 bases and J lost 6 bases. Germline assignment: CDR1 SGDLS and CDR2 YYNGEE. The CDR3 spans 17 residues. The CDR3 sequence is CASSSGTGASRISEQYF. The CDR3 region has the DNA TGTGCCAGCAGCTCCGGGACAGGGGCTTCTCGGATCTCCGAGCAGTACTTC.

J is TRBJ2-5 and V is TRBV4-1; 16 nucleotides match TRBD2. This CDR3 region has 17 residues. Trimming cost V 5 bases and J 2 bases; bases outside gene matches: 5. Looked up from germline, CDR1 is MGHRA and CDR2 is YSYEKL. The DNA of the CDR3 is TGCGCCAGCAGCGGGACTAGCGGGAGGGCCGGTCAAGAGACCCAGTACTTC. It is translated as CASSGTSGRAGQETQYF.

The table lists this clone with a count of one. This sequence joins TRBV28 and TRBJ1-2, with 7 bases aligning to TRBD1. Germline V CDR1 and CDR2: MDHEN, SYDVKM. The V segment lost 5 bases and the J segment 6 bases; nucleotides outside the gene matches: 15. This CDR3 has 16 residues. CDR3 region: CASSTYRGGRANGYTF. The CDR3 bases are TGTGCCAGCAGTACCTACAGGGGCGGGAGGGCGAATGGCTACACCTTC.

The J gene is TRBJ2-1, the V gene TRBV10-3; 12 nucleotides match TRBD2. The germline gives CDR1 ENHRY, CDR2 SYGVKD. The junction had 9 bases not matched to a gene; V was cut back by 5 bases and J by 1 base. The CDR3 runs to 18 residues. In DNA, the CDR3 is TGTGCCATCAGTCATCGGACTAGCGGGACCATGTCCTACAATGAGCAGTTCTTC. It is translated as CAISHRTSGTMSYNEQFF.

The chain couples TRBV19 to TRBJ2-5, with D tentatively TRBD1 (6 bases). CDR1 is LNHDA, CDR2 SQIVND, per germline (reference sequence). This CDR3 contains 12 residues. Trimming removed 6 bases from V and 2 bases from J, with 7 bases in between. The CDR3 nucleotides read TGTGCCAGTAGCAGGGGTCAAGAGACCCAGTACTTC. It yields the protein CASSRGQETQYF.

The CDR3 DNA follows: TGTGCCAGCAGCCTAAATACAGGGATGGAGACCCAGTACTTC. Its translation: CASSLNTGMETQYF. The V call is TRBV5-6, the J call TRBJ2-5, with a tentative D call TRBD1 (6 bases). CDR3 size: 14 residues. The ends were cut back, 4 bases at V and 5 bases at J, with 15 bases in the middle. Germline V CDR1 and CDR2: SGHDT, YYEEEE. Looking up the rest from reference TRBV5-6 and TRBJ2-5 gives the full variable domain: DAGVTQSPTHLIKTRGQQVTLRCSPKSGHDTVSWYQQALGQGPQFIFQYYEEEERQRGNFPDRFSGHQFPNYSSELNVNALLLGDSALYLCASSLNTGMETQYFGPGTRLLVL.

This clone was picked up one time. J is TRBJ1-2 and V is TRBV19; 8 bases line up with TRBD1. V trimming: 6 bases; J trimming: 2 bases; junction bases outside the gene matches: 8. Germline CDR1 reads LNHDA; CDR2 reads SQIVND (reference sequence). The CDR3 length is 15 residues. CDR3 DNA: TGTGCCAGTAGAAAAACGGGACAGGCGAACTATGGCTACACCTTC. Translated, it gives CASRKTGQANYGYTF.

The chain has TRBV7-9 and TRBJ2-1; D not resolved. This CDR3 comprises 11 residues. Trimming removed 7 bases from V and 4 bases from J, with 5 bases in between. Germline V gives CDR1 SEHNR, CDR2 FQNEAQ (reference sequence). CDR3 sequence: CASTYYNEQFF. The CDR3 bases are TGTGCCAGCACCTATTACAATGAGCAGTTCTTC. Supplemented by reference TRBV7-9 and TRBJ2-1, the full variable domain reads DTGVSQNPRHKITKRGQNVTFRCDPISEHNRLYWYRQTLGQGPEFLTYFQNEAQLEKSRLLSDRFSAERPKGSFSTLEIQRTEQGDSAMYLCASTYYNEQFFGPGTRLTVL.

The chain joins TRBV4-2 to TRBJ1-4; the D is unclear. Between the trimmed V and J ends, which lost 3 bases and 0 bases, there was a span of 11 bases. The CDR3 contains 16 residues. CDR1 is LGHNA, CDR2 YNFKEQ, per germline. The CDR3 sequence: CASSQGGPPTNEKLFF. In DNA, the CDR3 is TGTGCCAGCAGCCAGGGTGGGCCTCCAACTAATGAAAAACTGTTTTTT.

The chain joins TRBV12-5 to TRBJ2-1, with D possibly TRBD1 on 5 matching bases. Germline loops: CDR1 LGHNT, CDR2 FRNRAP. The CDR3 has 14 amino acids. Trimming took off 3 bases at V and 7 bases at J, with 13 bases between the two ends. The CDR3 here is CASGFLPGSNEQFF. For the CDR3, the DNA is TGTGCTAGTGGTTTTTTGCCAGGGTCAAATGAGCAGTTCTTC.

The V gene is TRBV19, the J gene TRBJ1-2; D is uncertain. The CDR3 is 13 residues long. In germline, CDR1 is LNHDA, CDR2 SQIVND (reference sequence). The V and J ends lost 3 bases and 6 bases respectively, with 11 bases between them. CDR3 sequence (DNA): TGTGCCAGTAGTATTGGCAGGTGGGATGGCTACACCTTC. This encodes CASSIGRWDGYTF.

V and J are TRBV15 and TRBJ1-5, with D maybe TRBD1 (5 bases). The CDR3 extends over 14 amino acids. CDR1 and CDR2 (germline): LNHNV, YYDKDF (reference sequence). Trimming removed 3 bases from V and 7 bases from J, with 13 bases in between. CDR3 loop: CATSSRREGQPQHF. The DNA for the CDR3 is TGTGCCACCAGCAGTCGCAGGGAAGGCCAGCCCCAGCATTTT.

V usage is TRBV7-8 and J usage is TRBJ1-2, with unresolved D. Germline-derived CDR1 and CDR2 are SGHVS and FQNEAQ. The V and J ends lost 0 bases and 4 bases respectively, with 15 bases between them. The CDR3 totals 16 residues. CDR3 protein: CASSLAFGREAYGYTF. CDR3 DNA sequence: TGTGCCAGCAGCTTAGCATTTGGGAGGGAGGCCTATGGCTACACCTTC.

This chain links TRBV28 with TRBJ1-6; D might be TRBD1 (6 bases). Germline V lookup: CDR1 MDHEN, CDR2 SYDVKM. Trimming pared 2 bases from V and 0 bases from J, leaving 14 bases between. The CDR3 totals 18 residues. In nucleotides, the CDR3 is TGTGCCAGCAGTTTAGTGGGGGCGGGCCGCTCCTATAATTCACCCCTCCACTTT. It codes for CASSLVGAGRSYNSPLHF.

The chain is built from TRBV6-1 and TRBJ1-6; 8 nucleotides align to TRBD1. CDR3 length equals 17 residues. V lost 0 bases, J lost 10 bases, and 11 bases stayed unmatched. CDR1 is MNHNS, CDR2 SASEGT, per germline. The CDR3 here is CASSEALLGRGLSPLHF. As DNA, the CDR3 is TGTGCCAGCAGTGAAGCGCTTCTCGGCAGGGGGCTGTCACCCCTCCACTTT.

V gene TRBV19 combines with J gene TRBJ2-3; D unclear. Germline assignment: CDR1 LNHDA and CDR2 SQIVND (reference sequence). The V and J ends lost 4 bases and 2 bases respectively, with 10 bases between them. The CDR3 length is 14 residues. DNA for the CDR3: TGTGCCAGTAGTAGACGGAGTAACACAGATACGCAGTATTTT. This encodes CASSRRSNTDTQYF.

This chain connects TRBV4-1 to TRBJ2-3, with 11 positions matching TRBD2. The CDR3 totals 20 residues. CDR1 is MGHRA, CDR2 YSYEKL, per germline. V lost 2 bases, J lost 2 bases, and 15 bases stayed unmatched. The CDR3 loop is CASSQPGLAALKDFTDTQYF. The CDR3 coding sequence is TGCGCCAGCAGCCAACCGGGACTAGCGGCTCTAAAAGACTTCACAGATACGCAGTATTTT.

The V call is TRBV4-3, the J call TRBJ1-6; TRBD1 might be the D (6 bases). V was cut by 1 base and J by 7 bases, with 17 bases left in between. Germline V lookup: CDR1 LGHNA, CDR2 YSLEER. This CDR3 is built from 17 residues. The CDR3 nucleotides read TGCGCCAGCAGCCAAGGGGAAGGGGGTTGGAAGAATTCACCCCTCCACTTT. Amino acid sequence: CASSQGEGGWKNSPLHF.

The V and J genes are TRBV13 and TRBJ1-3, with D possibly TRBD1 on 5 matching bases. The germline V and J ends were trimmed by 5 bases and 1 base, with 9 bases remaining between them. CDR1 PRHDT and CDR2 FYEKMQ come from the germline V gene (reference sequence). This CDR3 has 14 amino acids. CDR3 sequence reads: CASSPRGSGNTIYF. As DNA, the CDR3 is TGTGCCAGCAGCCCAAGGGGATCTGGAAACACCATATATTTT. The full variable domain, rest sourced from reference TRBV13 and TRBJ1-3, is AAGVIQSPRHLIKEKRETATLKCYPIPRHDTVYWYQQGPGQDPQFLISFYEKMQSDKGSIPDRFSAQQFSDYHSELNMSSLELGDSALYFCASSPRGSGNTIYFGEGSWLTVV.

The chain combines TRBV9 with TRBJ1-1; a weak D match, TRBD1 (6 bases). The V and J ends lost 4 bases and 10 bases respectively, with 14 bases between them. Germline-derived CDR1 and CDR2 are SGDLS and YYNGEE. The CDR3 covers 12 residues. The CDR3 DNA reads as TGTGCCAGCAGCCCTCGGGAGGGGGTAGCTTTCTTT. Translation: CASSPREGVAFF.

This clone was seen once. The chain links TRBV6-5 to TRBJ2-1; perhaps TRBD1 as D (6 bases). The CDR3 sequence is 11 residues long. V was cut by 5 bases and J by 10 bases, with 9 bases left in between. CDR1 is MNHEY and CDR2 is SVGAGI in the germline V gene. The CDR3 DNA sequence: TGTGCCAGCAGTCTACAGGGAGAGCAGTTCTTC. This encodes CASSLQGEQFF.

The chain combines TRBV28 with TRBJ2-3; 7 bases line up with TRBD1. The CDR3 covers 16 residues. CDR1 is MDHEN, CDR2 SYDVKM, per germline. V lost 5 bases, J lost 1 base, and 9 bases stayed unmatched. The CDR3 spells CASSLDRAKRTDTQYF. The CDR3 nucleotides are TGTGCCAGCAGTCTAGACAGGGCGAAACGCACAGATACGCAGTATTTT.

Details on this clone: Other DNA sequences in the same sample also yield this CDR3. J is TRBJ2-2 and V is TRBV6-5; D may be TRBD2 (5 bases). CDR1 and CDR2 (germline): MNHEY, SVGAGI. The CDR3 extends over 14 amino acids. With 0 bases removed from V and 5 bases from J, the gap between germline ends came to 7 bases. CDR3 protein: CASSYSEATGELFF. CDR3 nucleotides: TGTGCCAGCAGTTACTCGGAGGCGACCGGGGAGCTGTTTTTT.

This chain connects TRBV28 to TRBJ1-2; the match to TRBD1 covers 12 bases. Losses at the gene ends were 6 bases for V and 9 bases for J; bases not matched to a gene: 5. This CDR3 is 13 amino acids long. Germline V gene sequence: CDR1 MDHEN, CDR2 SYDVKM. CDR3 sequence (DNA): TGTGCCAGCAGGGGACAGGGGGCAGTTAGCTACACCTTC. Translation: CASRGQGAVSYTF.

This clone appeared a few times. This chain uses TRBV5-1 with TRBJ2-7, with D perhaps matching TRBD2 (6 bases). The CDR3 length is 14 residues. V was clipped by 4 bases and J by 6 bases, with 17 bases between them. The V gene's germline CDR1 is SGHRS and CDR2 YFSETQ. DNA for the CDR3: TGCGCCAGCAGCGAGCCCGGGACTTCCGCCGAGCAGTACTTC. Translating gives CASSEPGTSAEQYF.